This T cell receptor (beta chain) was recorded in a study of T-cell reconstitution after alpha-beta-depleted transplantation in children. Unmatched junction bases numbered 8, after V lost 3 bases and J lost 3 bases. This CDR3 is built from 16 residues. Germline lookup yields CDR1 LGHNA and CDR2 YSLEER. Unique molecular identifiers were incorporated when the TCRbeta library was constructed. MiXCR, run by TCRdb on the PCR reads, gives a single entry per CDR3 protein. Among some 600,000 distinct CDR3 sequences listed, 13% were seen once. This clonotype was detected a few times. The V gene is TRBV4-3, the J gene TRBJ2-1, with 7 bases lining up with TRBD1. The sequence was collected from a male patient younger than 18 who had a stem cell transplant for acute myeloid leukemia, so the T cells may come from the graft donor. Here the sequenced sample was PBMCs, mostly from graft donor cells, taken 360 days after TCRalphabeta/CD19-depleted stem cell transplant. The DNA for the CDR3 is TGCGCCAGCAGCCACTCCGGGACAGAGGGCTACAATGAGCAGTTCTTC. Amino acid sequence: CASSHSGTEGYNEQFF.